The 7 T cell receptor beta chains below were found in one sample sequenced in a study of blood T cell repertoires in COVID-19. The assay was immunoSEQ multiplex PCR, and TCRdb's table has in-frame clones only and misses some. The sample has about 270,000 clones, around nine tenths seen once. Sequencing was performed on peripheral blood. These receptors were taken from a woman aged 60 to 75 who had recovered from COVID-19.

This chain joins TRBV18 and TRBJ2-7; 7 nucleotides line up with TRBD1. The CDR3 is made up of 12 amino acids. The germline gives CDR1 KGHSH, CDR2 LQKENI. The trim removed 2 bases at V and 5 bases at J, leaving 0 bases unmatched. The CDR3 loop reads CASSPTGDEQYF. CDR3 coding DNA: TGTGCCAGCTCACCAACAGGGGACGAGCAGTACTTC.

The chain combines TRBV11-3 with TRBJ2-1; 11 nucleotides align to TRBD2. CDR3 length: 15 amino acids. CDR1 is SGHNT, CDR2 YENEEA, per germline. The V segment lost 6 bases and the J segment 3 bases; nucleotides outside the gene matches: 4. The CDR3 spells CASSFLAGGYNEQFF. The CDR3 nucleotides are TGTGCCAGCAGTTTCCTAGCGGGGGGCTACAATGAGCAGTTCTTC.

The chain joins TRBV6-4 to TRBJ2-1; possibly TRBD2 for D (5 bases). The V and J ends lost 2 bases and 0 bases respectively, with 14 bases between them. The CDR3 loop spans 17 amino acids. Germline values: CDR1 MRHNA, CDR2 SNTAGT. CDR3 residues: CASSDTRTLSSYNEQFF. In DNA, the CDR3 is TGTGCCAGCAGTGACACCCGGACTCTTAGCTCCTACAATGAGCAGTTCTTC.

This clone has a single count. The chain combines TRBV7-2 with TRBJ1-4; TRBD1 is a possible D gene (5 bases). Looked up from germline, CDR1 is SGHTA and CDR2 is FQGNSA. This CDR3 region has 16 residues. V shed 0 bases and J shed 5 bases, with 13 bases lying between them. The CDR3 protein is CASSLASDAGNEKLFF. CDR3 nucleotide sequence: TGTGCCAGCAGCTTAGCATCGGACGCAGGGAATGAAAAACTGTTTTTT.

The chain recombines TRBV7-9 with TRBJ1-1, with D maybe TRBD1 (6 bases). The CDR3 runs 16 residues. Deletions cut 2 bases from V and 7 bases from J, with 20 bases between. The V gene's germline CDR1 is SEHNR and CDR2 FQNEAQ (reference sequence). The CDR3 region is CASSLSVPGQLGEAFF. Here the CDR3 DNA reads TGTGCCAGCAGCTTAAGTGTACCGGGACAACTTGGTGAAGCTTTCTTT.

The rearrangement joins TRBV11-1 to TRBJ2-2, with D unresolved. CDR3 size: 15 residues. V lost 4 bases to trimming and J lost 4 bases, with 13 bases between them. The germline gives CDR1 SGHAT, CDR2 FQDESV (reference sequence). The CDR3 reads CASSSTRWSTGELFF. The CDR3 nucleotides are TGTGCCAGCAGCTCAACCCGTTGGAGCACCGGGGAGCTGTTTTTT.

The chain employs TRBV3-1 (or the pseudogene TRBV3-2) and TRBJ2-6; D gene ambiguous. This CDR3 is 15 amino acids long. The V and J ends lost 4 bases and 0 bases respectively, with 7 bases between them. The germline CDR1 and CDR2 sequences are LGHDT and YNNKEL (reference sequence). Here the CDR3 reads CASSLDFSGANVLTF. CDR3 nucleotides: TGTGCCAGCAGCCTAGACTTCTCTGGGGCCAACGTCCTGACTTTC.